Presented here are 28 T cell receptor beta chains from one specimen sequenced in a study of blood T cells in healthy people across ages. Primers used in a second PCR of about 6 to 11 cycles were a sample-barcoded 5' primer and a J-beta primer mix. TCRdb recomputed calls from the 5' RACE reads with MiXCR, one row per CDR3 protein. The table lists 780,000 or so distinct CDR3 sequences, around 25% of them singletons. The data were also submitted as part of a second study, on T cells of mothers and their children.

The sample was blood. These receptors originate from a boy between 10 and 17 years old in good health.

The V and J genes are TRBV29-1 and TRBJ1-2; D gene unclear. The germline V and J ends were trimmed by 4 bases and 4 bases, with 7 bases remaining between them. CDR1 SQVTM and CDR2 ANQGSEA come from the germline V gene. This CDR3 is built from 11 residues. This CDR3 reads CSVVHSYGYTF. Here the CDR3 DNA reads TGCAGCGTTGTTCACAGCTATGGCTACACCTTC.

The chain has TRBV29-1 and TRBJ2-1; no clear D gene. V shed 3 bases and J shed 4 bases, with 4 bases lying between them. CDR3 size: 11 residues. Germline-derived CDR1 and CDR2 are SQVTM and ANQGSEA. The CDR3 here is CSVDMYNEQFF. Here the CDR3 DNA reads TGCAGCGTTGACATGTACAATGAGCAGTTCTTC.

This clonotype turned up a few times. J is TRBJ2-5 and V is TRBV20-1; no clear D. This CDR3 is 13 amino acids long. Trimming stripped 0 bases from V and 0 bases from J, with 5 bases between. Germline assignment: CDR1 DFQATT and CDR2 SNEGSKA (reference sequence). CDR3 DNA: TGCAGTGCTAGAGAAGGTTACCAAGAGACCCAGTACTTC. Its translation: CSAREGYQETQYF.

This clonotype was found a few times. This chain joins TRBV28 and TRBJ2-5; 9 bases match TRBD2. V dropped 0 bases and J dropped 4; count of bases not matched to a gene: 0. Per germline, CDR1 MDHEN and CDR2 SYDVKM. CDR3 length: 14 amino acids. DNA for the CDR3: TGTGCCAGCAGTTTATGGACTAGCGGAGAGACCCAGTACTTC. Translation: CASSLWTSGETQYF.

This chain uses TRBV3-1 with TRBJ1-1, with TRBD1 matching over 10 bases. The junction had 10 bases not matched to a gene; V was cut back by 3 bases and J by 0 bases. The CDR3 runs to 18 residues. From germline, CDR1 is LGHDT and CDR2 YNNKEL (reference sequence). The CDR3, as DNA: TGTGCCAGCAGCCATACGTCCGGGACAGGGGATATGAACACTGAAGCTTTCTTT. Translating it yields CASSHTSGTGDMNTEAFF.

This clonotype was seen a few times. The V call is TRBV7-2, the J call TRBJ2-1; no reliable D call. The CDR3 extends over 13 amino acids. The V and J ends lost 5 bases and 9 bases respectively, with 14 bases between them. Germline V CDR1 and CDR2: SGHTA, FQGNSA. CDR3 sequence reads: CASSADQISEQFF. DNA of the CDR3: TGTGCCAGCAGCGCAGACCAGATCAGTGAGCAGTTCTTC.

In this sample, this clonotype turned up a few times. The J gene is TRBJ2-3, the V gene TRBV6-4, with TRBD1 identical over 7 bases. This CDR3 is built from 14 residues. The J segment lost 1 base and the V segment lost 4 bases, leaving 2 bases of the junction unmatched. Germline V lookup: CDR1 MRHNA, CDR2 SNTAGT. The CDR3 sequence: CASSATGGTDTQYF. CDR3 coding DNA: TGTGCCAGCAGTGCCACAGGGGGCACAGATACGCAGTATTTT.

This clonotype was observed a handful of times. The rearrangement uses TRBV30 and TRBJ1-6; D is uncertain. The V end lost 0 bases, the J end lost 8 bases, and 8 bases lay between the germline ends. The germline CDR1 and CDR2 sequences are GTSNPN and SVGIG (reference sequence). This CDR3 contains 13 residues. CDR3 in amino acids: CAWSVLPYSPLHF. The DNA for the CDR3 is TGTGCCTGGAGTGTGCTACCGTATTCACCCCTCCACTTT.

This clonotype was observed a handful of times. V and J are TRBV14 and TRBJ2-7; 11 bases line up with TRBD2. Germline-derived CDR1 and CDR2 are SGHDN and FVKESK. This CDR3 region has 17 residues. V shed 1 base and J 3 bases; nucleotides not matched to a gene: 8. The CDR3 bases are TGTGCCAGCAGCCAAGGCAGCGGGACTAGCGGATTCTACGAGCAGTACTTC. Protein sequence: CASSQGSGTSGFYEQYF.

Of note for this clonotype: One junction end does not reproduce the germline sequence, and a read error may be involved. V usage is TRBV28 and J usage is TRBJ2-5; 10 bases line up with TRBD2. The germline V gene encodes CDR1 MDHEN and CDR2 SYDVKM. There are 15 residues in the CDR3. CDR3 sequence reads: CTSSSWTSGQETQYF. The CDR3 coding sequence is TGTACCAGCAGTTCCTGGACTAGCGGCCAAGAGACCCAGTACTTC.

This chain joins TRBV20-1 and TRBJ1-5; 7 bases are shared with TRBD1. Germline values: CDR1 DFQATT, CDR2 SNEGSKA (reference sequence). The trim removed 7 bases at V and 6 bases at J, leaving 6 bases unmatched. The CDR3 spans 12 residues. The chain's CDR3 is CSVKGGGQPQHF. CDR3 DNA sequence: TGCAGTGTTAAAGGGGGCGGTCAGCCCCAGCATTTT.

The chain employs TRBV10-3 and TRBJ2-5, with 13 bases that match TRBD2. Germline CDR1 ENHRY, CDR2 SYGVKD. The CDR3 loop spans 17 amino acids. Trimming cost V 2 bases and J 3 bases; bases outside gene matches: 6. CDR3 amino acids: CAISEPGLAGVEETQYF. DNA of the CDR3: TGTGCCATCAGTGAGCCTGGACTAGCGGGAGTTGAAGAGACCCAGTACTTC.

This clonotype has just a few counts. V gene TRBV21-1 combines with J gene TRBJ2-3; the table's TRBD1 call for D was not verified on the DNA. TRBV21-1 is annotated as a pseudogene. This CDR3 region has 15 residues. The CDR3 sequence: CTSSTRTEVTDTQYF. DNA of the CDR3: TGTACCAGCAGCACCCGGACAGAAGTCACAGATACGCAGTATTTT.

At least ten counts were recorded for this clonotype. The germline gene is not matched at one end of the junction; a read error may be the cause. The CDR3 reads CASSLQGNTEAFF. In DNA form, the CDR3 reads TGTGCCAGCAGTTTACAGGGGAACACTGAAGCTTTCTTT. This chain connects TRBV5-1 to TRBJ1-1; tentatively, D is TRBD1 (6 bases). The CDR3 sequence is 13 residues long. The germline gives CDR1 SGHRS, CDR2 YFSETQ.

Only one count was recorded for this clonotype. This chain uses TRBV7-9 with TRBJ2-6; 7 nucleotides line up with TRBD2. The V gene end was trimmed by 8 bases and the J gene end by 2 bases; junction bases not matched to a gene: 0. Germline V gene lookup returns CDR1 SEHNR and CDR2 FQNEAQ (reference sequence). CDR3 size: 13 residues. CDR3: CASAGAGANVLTF. CDR3 nucleotides: TGTGCCAGCGCGGGAGCTGGGGCCAACGTCCTGACTTTC.

The chain joins TRBV7-3 to TRBJ2-3; D unresolved. The CDR3 is 15 amino acids. Germline V CDR1 and CDR2: SGHTA, FQGTGA. Trimming left V 1 base short and J 0 bases short, with 8 bases between. CDR3 residues: CASSLSRSSTDTQYF. The CDR3 nucleotides are TGTGCCAGCAGCTTAAGTCGATCTAGCACAGATACGCAGTATTTT. The complete variable domain, with remaining parts taken from reference TRBV7-3 and TRBJ2-3, reads GAGVSQTPSNKVTEKGKYVELRCDPISGHTALYWYRQSLGQGPEFLIYFQGTGAADDSGLPNDRFFAVRPEGSVSTLKIQRTERGDSAVYLCASSLSRSSTDTQYFGPGTRLTVL.

This clonotype was detected only once. The rearrangement uses TRBV27 and TRBJ1-1; 8 nucleotides align to TRBD1. Trimming cost V 3 bases and J 4 bases; bases outside gene matches: 7. This CDR3 is 15 amino acids long. Germline V lookup: CDR1 MNHEY, CDR2 SMNVEV (reference sequence). This CDR3 reads CASSFSRTGGTEAFF. CDR3 coding DNA: TGTGCCAGCAGTTTCAGCCGAACAGGGGGCACTGAAGCTTTCTTT.

This clonotype has a handful of counts. The rearrangement uses TRBV4-3 and TRBJ2-1; the D is unclear. CDR1 is LGHNA and CDR2 is YSLEER in the germline V gene. V was cut by 0 bases and J by 4 bases, with 7 bases left in between. The CDR3 spans 14 residues. The DNA for the CDR3 is TGCGCCAGCAGCCAAGATCCAGTGTACAATGAGCAGTTCTTC. Amino acid sequence: CASSQDPVYNEQFF.

About this clonotype: One end of the junction is discordant with germline, which a read error may explain. This chain joins TRBV3-1 and TRBJ2-5; D is perhaps TRBD1 (6 bases). The CDR3 has 13 amino acids. Germline values: CDR1 LGHDT, CDR2 YNNKEL (reference sequence). The CDR3 DNA reads as TGTGCCAGCAGCCAAGGGACAGAAGAGACCCAGTGCTTC. Its translation is CASSQGTEETQCF.

As regards this clonotype: The junction differs from germline at one of its ends, possibly a read error. The chain links TRBV20-1 to TRBJ2-1; weak D call: TRBD2 (5 bases). CDR1 is DFQATT and CDR2 is SNEGSKA in the germline V gene (reference sequence). The CDR3 sequence is 15 residues long. CDR3 sequence (DNA): TGCAGTGCTAGAGTGACTACCGAGTCCTACAATAAGCAGTTCTTC. Protein sequence: CSARVTTESYNKQFF.

The V and J genes are TRBV6-2 or TRBV6-3 and TRBJ1-1; D is perhaps TRBD1 (6 bases). This CDR3 has 16 amino acids. In germline, CDR1 is MNHEY, CDR2 SVGEGT. V was clipped by 4 bases and J by 0 bases, with 15 bases between them. The CDR3 loop is CASSSQRTVVNTEAFF. In nucleotides, the CDR3 is TGTGCCAGCAGTTCACAACGGACAGTAGTGAACACTGAAGCTTTCTTT.

This chain joins TRBV6-5 and TRBJ2-5, with 8 bases that match TRBD2. Germline CDR1 and CDR2: MNHEY and SVGAGI. The V segment lost 10 bases and the J segment 5 bases; nucleotides outside the gene matches: 3. This CDR3 is 11 amino acids long. The CDR3 loop reads CAIGGVETQYF. CDR3 coding DNA: TGTGCCATCGGGGGGGTTGAGACCCAGTACTTC.

Here the CDR3 reads CASSLMGGPRDTQYF. The CDR3 DNA reads as TGTGCCAGCAGCTTGATGGGGGGGCCGAGAGATACGCAGTATTTT. V usage is TRBV5-6 and J usage is TRBJ2-3, with D possibly being TRBD2 (7 bases). The CDR3 is 15 amino acids. The V gene lost 1 base and the J gene lost 5 bases, with 14 bases spanning the gap. Germline CDR1 and CDR2: SGHDT and YYEEEE.

V usage is TRBV6-5 and J usage is TRBJ1-1; D might be TRBD1 (6 bases). Trimming left V 6 bases short and J 3 bases short, with 17 bases between. This CDR3 has 15 amino acids. CDR1 is MNHEY and CDR2 is SVGAGI in the germline V gene. CDR3 DNA: TGTGCCAGCAGGGGACACGGGCGACGGGACACTGAAGCTTTCTTT. This translates into CASRGHGRRDTEAFF.

This rearrangement joins TRBV20-1 to TRBJ2-5; TRBD2 matches 11 bases. The end of the DNA fits TRBJ2-7 better, so the J call may be wrong. The CDR3 totals 15 residues. Germline V CDR1 and CDR2: DFQATT, SNEGSKA (reference sequence). Written as DNA, the CDR3 is TGCAGTGCCCCGAGAGGCCTAGCGGGGGGCCACGAGCAGTACTTC. This gives the protein CSAPRGLAGGHEQYF.

Only a few counts were recorded for this clonotype. The V and J genes are TRBV27 and TRBJ1-4; tentative D call: TRBD1 (5 bases). Trimming pared 7 bases from V and 7 bases from J, leaving 10 bases between. The CDR3 is 12 residues long. CDR1 is MNHEY and CDR2 is SMNVEV in the germline V gene (reference sequence). CDR3 coding DNA: TGTGCCAGCATGGGGGTGGGTGAAAAACTGTTTTTT. Translation gives CASMGVGEKLFF.

The V gene is TRBV3-1, the J gene TRBJ2-2; D perhaps matches TRBD2 (6 bases). The V and J ends lost 7 bases and 4 bases respectively, with 13 bases between them. Looked up from germline, CDR1 is LGHDT and CDR2 is YNNKEL (reference sequence). This CDR3 is built from 14 residues. CDR3 in amino acids: CASIQGSGTGELFF. The CDR3 region has the DNA TGTGCCAGCATTCAGGGTAGCGGCACCGGGGAGCTGTTTTTT.

This clonotype has a handful of counts. The V gene is TRBV6-5, the J gene TRBJ2-5; TRBD2 agrees at 12 bases. The CDR3 totals 20 residues. V was clipped by 2 bases and J by 1 base; unmatched bases: 14. In germline, CDR1 is MNHEY, CDR2 SVGAGI. Here the CDR3 DNA reads TGTGCCAGCAGTTACAACGGACTAGCGGGGAACTACGAATTCCAAGAGACCCAGTACTTC. It specifies CASSYNGLAGNYEFQETQYF.